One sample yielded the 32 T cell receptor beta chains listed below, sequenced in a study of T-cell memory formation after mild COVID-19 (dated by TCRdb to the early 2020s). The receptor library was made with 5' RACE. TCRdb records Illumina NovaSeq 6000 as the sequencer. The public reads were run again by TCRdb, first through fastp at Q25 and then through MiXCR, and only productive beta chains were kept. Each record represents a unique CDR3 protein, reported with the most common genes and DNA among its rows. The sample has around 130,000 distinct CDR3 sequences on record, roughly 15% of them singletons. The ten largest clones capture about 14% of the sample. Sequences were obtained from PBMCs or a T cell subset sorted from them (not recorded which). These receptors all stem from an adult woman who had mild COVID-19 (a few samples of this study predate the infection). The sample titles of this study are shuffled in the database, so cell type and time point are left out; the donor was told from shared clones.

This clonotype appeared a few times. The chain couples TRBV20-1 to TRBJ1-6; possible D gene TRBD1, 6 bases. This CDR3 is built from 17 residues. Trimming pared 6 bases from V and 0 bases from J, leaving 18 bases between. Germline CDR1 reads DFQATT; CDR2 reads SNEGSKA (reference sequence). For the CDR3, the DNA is TGCAGTGCCCCGGGGGGGGCGGAAAGCTCCTATAATTCACCCCTCCACTTT. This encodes CSAPGGAESSYNSPLHF.

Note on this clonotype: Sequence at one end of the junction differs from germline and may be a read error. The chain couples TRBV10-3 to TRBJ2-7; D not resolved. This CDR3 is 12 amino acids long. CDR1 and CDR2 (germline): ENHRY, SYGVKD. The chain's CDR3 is CAISESAYGQYF. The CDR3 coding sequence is TGTGCCATCAGTGAGTCTGCGTACGGGCAGTACTTC.

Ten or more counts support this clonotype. The CDR3 DNA sequence: TGTGCCAGCAGCCCCGAAGCGACAGGGTACGAGCAGTACTTC. Its protein is CASSPEATGYEQYF. The chain has TRBV4-2 and TRBJ2-7; TRBD1 agrees at 7 bases. Unmatched junction bases numbered 7, after V lost 4 bases and J lost 4 bases. The CDR3 is 14 residues long. The germline CDR1 and CDR2 sequences are LGHNA and YNFKEQ.

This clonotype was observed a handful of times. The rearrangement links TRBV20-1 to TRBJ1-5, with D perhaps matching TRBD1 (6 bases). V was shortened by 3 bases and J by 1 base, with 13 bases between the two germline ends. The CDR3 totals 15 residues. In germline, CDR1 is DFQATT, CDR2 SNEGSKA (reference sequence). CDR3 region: CSASLPGTSNQPQHF. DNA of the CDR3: TGCAGTGCTAGCCTCCCGGGGACAAGCAATCAGCCCCAGCATTTT.

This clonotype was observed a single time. CDR3 in amino acids: CATSARLGLEFF. The DNA of the CDR3 is TGTGCCACCAGTGCCAGGTTGGGGCTTGAGTTCTTC. The V call is TRBV15, the J call TRBJ2-1, with TRBD1 as a possible D gene (5 bases). The V end lost 6 bases, the J end lost 14 bases, and 17 bases lay between the germline ends. Germline V gene sequence: CDR1 LNHNV, CDR2 YYDKDF (reference sequence). The CDR3 totals 12 residues.

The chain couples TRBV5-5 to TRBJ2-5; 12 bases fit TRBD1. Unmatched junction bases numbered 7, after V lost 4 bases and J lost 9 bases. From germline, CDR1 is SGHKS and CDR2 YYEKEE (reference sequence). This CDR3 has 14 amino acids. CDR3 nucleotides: TGTGCCAGCAGCCAAGGGACAGGGGGCGATTCCCAGTACTTC. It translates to CASSQGTGGDSQYF.

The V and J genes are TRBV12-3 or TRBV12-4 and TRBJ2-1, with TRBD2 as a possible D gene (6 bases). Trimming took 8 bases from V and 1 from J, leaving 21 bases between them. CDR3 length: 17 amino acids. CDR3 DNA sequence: TGTGCCAGCTCTCTGGGGGGTGGGCGGGGTTCCTACAATGAGCAGTTCTTC. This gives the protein CASSLGGGRGSYNEQFF.

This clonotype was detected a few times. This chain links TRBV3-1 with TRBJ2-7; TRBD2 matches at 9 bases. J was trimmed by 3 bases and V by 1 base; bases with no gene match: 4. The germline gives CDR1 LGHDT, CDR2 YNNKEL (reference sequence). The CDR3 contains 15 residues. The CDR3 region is CASSQGNSGSYEQYF. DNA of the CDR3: TGTGCCAGCAGCCAAGGTAATAGCGGGAGCTACGAGCAGTACTTC.

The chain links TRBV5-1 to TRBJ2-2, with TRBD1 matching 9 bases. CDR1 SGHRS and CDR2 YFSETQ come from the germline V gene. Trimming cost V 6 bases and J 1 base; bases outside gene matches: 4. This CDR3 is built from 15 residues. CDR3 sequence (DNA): TGCGCCAGCACCCTGGACAGGGGGAACACCGGGGAGCTGTTTTTT. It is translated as CASTLDRGNTGELFF. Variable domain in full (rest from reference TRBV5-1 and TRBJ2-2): KAGVTQTPRYLIKTRGQQVTLSCSPISGHRSVSWYQQTPGQGLQFLFEYFSETQRNKGNFPGRFSGRQFSNSRSEMNVSTLELGDSALYLCASTLDRGNTGELFFGEGSRLTVL.

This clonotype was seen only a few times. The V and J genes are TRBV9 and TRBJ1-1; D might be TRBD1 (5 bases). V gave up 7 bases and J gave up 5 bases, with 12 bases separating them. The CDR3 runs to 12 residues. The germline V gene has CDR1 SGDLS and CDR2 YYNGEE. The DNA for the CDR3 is TGTGCCAGCTCCGGCTGGGGGACTGAAGCTTTCTTT. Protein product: CASSGWGTEAFF.

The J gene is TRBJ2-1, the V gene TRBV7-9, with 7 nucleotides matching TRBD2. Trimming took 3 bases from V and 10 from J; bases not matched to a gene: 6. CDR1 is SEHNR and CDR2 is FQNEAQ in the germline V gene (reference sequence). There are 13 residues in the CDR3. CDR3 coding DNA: TGTGCCAGCAGCTTGCTGGGGGGGTACGAGCAGTTCTTC. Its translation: CASSLLGGYEQFF.

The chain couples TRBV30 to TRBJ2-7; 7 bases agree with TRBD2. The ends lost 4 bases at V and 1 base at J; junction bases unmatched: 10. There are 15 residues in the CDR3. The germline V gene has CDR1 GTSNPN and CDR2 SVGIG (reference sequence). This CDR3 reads CAWTIGGSLSYEQYF. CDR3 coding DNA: TGTGCCTGGACTATCGGGGGGTCTCTTTCCTACGAGCAGTACTTC.

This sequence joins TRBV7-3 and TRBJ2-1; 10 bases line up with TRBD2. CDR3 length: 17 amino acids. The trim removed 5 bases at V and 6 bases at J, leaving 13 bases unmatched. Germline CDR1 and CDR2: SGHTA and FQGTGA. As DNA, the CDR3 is TGTGCCAGCAGCCCTCAAGGGCCTAGCGGGGGTGGCAATGAGCAGTTCTTC. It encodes CASSPQGPSGGGNEQFF.

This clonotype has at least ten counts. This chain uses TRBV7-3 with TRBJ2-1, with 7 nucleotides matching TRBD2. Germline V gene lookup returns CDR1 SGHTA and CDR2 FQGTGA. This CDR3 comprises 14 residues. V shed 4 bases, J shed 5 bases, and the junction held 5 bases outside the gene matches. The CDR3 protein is CASSSPAGNNEQFF. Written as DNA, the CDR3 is TGTGCCAGCAGCTCTCCAGCGGGGAACAATGAGCAGTTCTTC.

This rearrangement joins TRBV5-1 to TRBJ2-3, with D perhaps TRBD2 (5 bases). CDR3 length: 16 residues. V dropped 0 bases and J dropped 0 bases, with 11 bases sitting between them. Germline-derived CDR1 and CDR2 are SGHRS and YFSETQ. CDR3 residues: CASSLVPSTSTDTQYF. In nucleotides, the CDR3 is TGCGCCAGCAGCTTGGTACCTAGCACAAGCACAGATACGCAGTATTTT.

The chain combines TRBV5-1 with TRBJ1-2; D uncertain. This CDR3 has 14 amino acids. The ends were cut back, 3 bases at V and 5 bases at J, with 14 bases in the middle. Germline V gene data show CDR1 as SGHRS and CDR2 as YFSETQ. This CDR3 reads CASSSRGQQYGYTF. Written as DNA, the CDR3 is TGCGCCAGCAGCTCCCGAGGGCAGCAGTATGGCTACACCTTC.

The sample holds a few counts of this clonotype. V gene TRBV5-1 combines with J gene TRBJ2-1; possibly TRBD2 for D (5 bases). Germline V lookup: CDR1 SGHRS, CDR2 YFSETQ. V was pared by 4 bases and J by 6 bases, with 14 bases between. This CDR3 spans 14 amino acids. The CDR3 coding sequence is TGCGCCAGCAGCCCTCGCTCGGGATTCAATGAGCAGTTCTTC. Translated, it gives CASSPRSGFNEQFF.

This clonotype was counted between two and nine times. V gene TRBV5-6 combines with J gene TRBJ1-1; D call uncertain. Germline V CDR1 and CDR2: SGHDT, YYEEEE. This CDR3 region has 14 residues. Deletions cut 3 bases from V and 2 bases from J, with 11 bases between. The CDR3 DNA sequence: TGTGCCAGCAGCTGGGATCGGGCTAACACTGAAGCTTTCTTT. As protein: CASSWDRANTEAFF.

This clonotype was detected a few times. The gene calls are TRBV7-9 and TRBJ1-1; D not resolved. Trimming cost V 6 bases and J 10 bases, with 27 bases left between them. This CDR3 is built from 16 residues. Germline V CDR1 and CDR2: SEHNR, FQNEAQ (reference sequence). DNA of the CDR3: TGTGCCAGCAGGCCCCCTTGGGCCTCTGGGGTGCCAGCAGCTTTCTTT. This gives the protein CASRPPWASGVPAAFF.

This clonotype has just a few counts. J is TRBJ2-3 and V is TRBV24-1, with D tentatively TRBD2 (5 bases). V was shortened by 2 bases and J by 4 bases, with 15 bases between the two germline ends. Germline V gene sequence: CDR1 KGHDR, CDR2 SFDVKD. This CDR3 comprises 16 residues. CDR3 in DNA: TGTGCCACCAGTGATTGGACTGGTTCCTACGCAGATACGCAGTATTTT. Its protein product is CATSDWTGSYADTQYF.

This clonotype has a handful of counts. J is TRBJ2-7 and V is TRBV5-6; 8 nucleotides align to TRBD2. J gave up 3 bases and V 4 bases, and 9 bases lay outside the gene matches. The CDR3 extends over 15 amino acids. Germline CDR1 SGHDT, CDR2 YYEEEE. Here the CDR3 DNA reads TGTGCCAGCAGCCGTATCGGGACTAGTGACTACGAGCAGTACTTC. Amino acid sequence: CASSRIGTSDYEQYF.

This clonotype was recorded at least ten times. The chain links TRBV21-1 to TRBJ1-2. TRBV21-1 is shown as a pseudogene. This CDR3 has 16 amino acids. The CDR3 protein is CASSKIFTVRDYGYTF. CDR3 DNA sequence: TGTGCCAGCAGCAAAATTTTCACAGTCAGAGATTATGGCTACACCTTC.

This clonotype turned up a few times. CDR3: CASSGLAVEDEQFF. In DNA form, the CDR3 reads TGTGCCAGCAGTGGGCTAGCGGTGGAGGATGAGCAGTTCTTC. The chain couples TRBV2 to TRBJ2-1; 7 nucleotides line up with TRBD2. After removal of 4 bases from V and 8 bases from J, the junction contained 8 bases not matched to a gene. Germline values: CDR1 SNHLY, CDR2 FYNNEI. The CDR3 length is 14 residues. The full variable domain, with the rest looked up from reference TRBV2 and TRBJ2-1, is EPEVTQTPSHQVTQMGQEVILRCVPISNHLYFYWYRQILGQKVEFLVSFYNNEISEKSEIFDDQFSVERPDGSNFTLKIRSTKLEDSAMYFCASSGLAVEDEQFFGPGTRLTVL.

CDR3 amino acids: CASSQDAGGTEAFF. In DNA, the CDR3 is TGCGCCAGCAGCCAAGATGCGGGGGGCACTGAAGCTTTCTTT. The rearrangement uses TRBV4-1 and TRBJ1-1, with TRBD1 as a possible D gene (5 bases). The germline V gene encodes CDR1 MGHRA and CDR2 YSYEKL. The CDR3 spans 14 residues. V gave up 0 bases and J gave up 4 bases, with 9 bases separating them.

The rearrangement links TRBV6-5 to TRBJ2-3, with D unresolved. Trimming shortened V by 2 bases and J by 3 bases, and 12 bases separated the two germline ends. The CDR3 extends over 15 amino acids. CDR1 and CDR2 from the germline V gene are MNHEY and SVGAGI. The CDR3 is CASSYEATYTDTQYF. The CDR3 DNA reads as TGTGCCAGCAGTTACGAGGCGACGTATACAGATACGCAGTATTTT.

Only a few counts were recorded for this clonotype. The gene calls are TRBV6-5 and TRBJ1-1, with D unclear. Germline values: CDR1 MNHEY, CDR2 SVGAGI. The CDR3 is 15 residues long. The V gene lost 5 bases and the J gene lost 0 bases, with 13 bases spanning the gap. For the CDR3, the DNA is TGTGCCAGCAGTCAATCAGGAATCATGAACACTGAAGCTTTCTTT. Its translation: CASSQSGIMNTEAFF.

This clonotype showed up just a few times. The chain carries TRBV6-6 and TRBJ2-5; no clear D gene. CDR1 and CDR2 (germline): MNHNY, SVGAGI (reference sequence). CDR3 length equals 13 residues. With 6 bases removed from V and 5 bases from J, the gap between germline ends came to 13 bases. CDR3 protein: CASRKNGQETQYF. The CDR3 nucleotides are TGTGCCAGCAGAAAAAATGGGCAGGAGACCCAGTACTTC.

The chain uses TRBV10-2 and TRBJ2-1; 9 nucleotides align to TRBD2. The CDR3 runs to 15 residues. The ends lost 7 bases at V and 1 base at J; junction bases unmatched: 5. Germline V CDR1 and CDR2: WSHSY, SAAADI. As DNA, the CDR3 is TGCGCCAGCACCCCCAGCGGGAGGTCCTACAATGAGCAGTTCTTC. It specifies CASTPSGRSYNEQFF.

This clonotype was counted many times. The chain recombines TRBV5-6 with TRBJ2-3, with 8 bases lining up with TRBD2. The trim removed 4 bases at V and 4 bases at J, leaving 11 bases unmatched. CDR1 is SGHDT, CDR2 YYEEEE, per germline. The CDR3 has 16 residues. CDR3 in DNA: TGTGCCAGCAGCGGAAGACTAGCCGGGGGGGCAGATACGCAGTATTTT. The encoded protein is CASSGRLAGGADTQYF.

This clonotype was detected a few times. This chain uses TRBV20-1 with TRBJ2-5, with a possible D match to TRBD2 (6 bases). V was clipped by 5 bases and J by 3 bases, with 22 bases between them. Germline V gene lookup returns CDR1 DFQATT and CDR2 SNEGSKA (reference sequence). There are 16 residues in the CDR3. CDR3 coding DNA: TGCAGTGCTCCCCCCCTCGGAGGGAGGCTTAAAGAGACCCAGTACTTC. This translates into CSAPPLGGRLKETQYF.

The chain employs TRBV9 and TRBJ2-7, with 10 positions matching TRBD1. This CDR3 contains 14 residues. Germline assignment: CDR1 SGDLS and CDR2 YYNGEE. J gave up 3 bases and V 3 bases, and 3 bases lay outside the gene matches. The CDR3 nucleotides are TGTGCCAGCAGCGACGGGACAGGGGACTACGAGCAGTACTTC. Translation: CASSDGTGDYEQYF.

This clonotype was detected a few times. The CDR3 DNA follows: TGTGCCAGCAGCTTAGGGGGGCGGCAAGATACGCAGTATTTT. As protein: CASSLGGRQDTQYF. This sequence joins TRBV7-2 and TRBJ2-3; possible D gene TRBD1, 6 bases. The CDR3 covers 14 residues. Per the germline V gene, CDR1 is SGHTA and CDR2 is FQGNSA. V was trimmed by 1 base and J by 5 bases, leaving 10 bases between them. Based on the CDR3 plus reference TRBV7-2 and TRBJ2-3, the full variable domain is GAGVSQSPSNKVTEKGKDVELRCDPISGHTALYWYRQSLGQGLEFLIYFQGNSAPDKSGLPSDRFSAERTGGSVSTLTIQRTQQEDSAVYLCASSLGGRQDTQYFGPGTRLTVL.